This T cell receptor beta chain derives from a study of T cells in Graves' hyperthyroidism and ophthalmopathy (dated by TCRdb to 2018 to 2020). Turning to the overall study: Peripheral blood was collected at initial diagnosis, before any treatment. To identify TCR V-J signatures that set the groups apart, the researchers used a discovery cohort of about a hundred patients, made up of fewer than 50 with Graves' ophthalmopathy and about 55 with stable Graves' hyperthyroidism. Prospective prediction of ophthalmopathy was tested in an independent validation cohort consisting of about 20 hyperthyroidism patients and over 15 patients who later progressed to ophthalmopathy. For training and testing, the 80 to 100 patients in the discovery cohort were randomly divided in a 7:3 ratio. In about 6 Graves' hyperthyroidism patients, the study also compared T-cell repertoires from thyroid tissue with T-cell repertoires from blood. Once sampling was done, hyperthyroidism patients were given methimazole at a starting dose of 30 mg daily, whereas ophthalmopathy patients were given high-dose intravenous methylprednisolone. According to the paper, TCR Vbeta CDR3 sequencing was carried out on some 130 peripheral blood samples, which came from some 41 ophthalmopathy, roughly 75 hyperthyroidism and approximately 17 progressor patients. Overall results and qualifications from the work: Most expanded thyroid clonotypes (frequency above 0.001) were also found in blood, which suggests that blood repertoires may mirror thyroid immune responses. In validation, the model predicted progression to ophthalmopathy a median of 6.5 months before onset, with approximately 70% sensitivity and roughly 73% specificity. Sample size was not statistically predetermined, and investigators were not blinded to group allocation. A model built on a 13 V-J signature distinguished ophthalmopathy from stable hyperthyroidism, reaching around 87% sensitivity and about 81% specificity in cross-validation and 80%/75% in testing.

CDR1 MDHEN and CDR2 SYDVKM are derived from the germline V gene. Measured from the cysteine to the phenylalanine, the CDR3 is 15 residues long. The retained sequence is limited to the CDR3, 45 bases, with the frame set at the first base. V is reduced by 6 bases and J by 5 bases, leaving a spacing of 19 bases between them. This clonotype was recorded many times. Its antigen remains undetermined. There are no base qualities to consult, and no much larger clone falls within one base. Stable Graves' hyperthyroidism was defined as no progression to ophthalmopathy during 18 months of follow-up. Hyperthyroidism patients were newly diagnosed, with disease duration under 2 months, and aged 18 to 65 years. Patients with uncontrolled infections, other autoimmune diseases, pregnancy or lactation were excluded. Diagnoses were established on the basis of clinical symptoms, serum thyroxine and TRAb, thyroid ultrasound, and orbital computed tomography. PBMCs were separated from 10 ml of fresh peripheral blood using Ficoll-Paque density gradient centrifugation. Total RNA was extracted with Trizol reagent, and quality was checked on an Agilent 2100 Bioanalyzer.

The TCR beta CDR3 regions were amplified from RNA transcripts. The TCR CDR3 was subjected to a first round of RT-PCR using the HTBI primer set and the Qiagen OneStep RT-PCR kit. Libraries were constructed in a second round of multiplex PCR, after which size selection and purification were performed. Libraries were sequenced paired-end with 100 bp reads on an Illumina HiSeq2000. Under the source paper's analysis protocol: SOAPnuke was used to process the raw data, removing reads that contained adapters or uncalled bases, had a mean Phred below 15, or lacked an exact match to the constant primer or identifier. COPE v1.2.5 was used to merge high-quality paired reads, and clonotypes were defined as unique nucleotide sequences. Clonotypes were aligned to IMGT TRBV, TRBD and TRBJ reference segments using MiTCR v1.1. Analysis was restricted to V-J combinations with a frequency above 0.0001, which covered roughly 99% of repertoires. A TCS score was defined as the ratio of F50 (clonal expansion) to E x V (chaos), with BLOSUM62-based TCRdist applied between CDR3 peptides within each V-J. Welch's t-statistics and random forest reduced 500 to 550 V-J features to about 13, which were used in a naive Bayes classifier (R e1071). TCRdb reran the public reads through fastp at Q25 and MiXCR, keeping productive beta chains. Merged by CDR3 protein, the rows form single entries marked with the most common genes and DNA. The V and J calls follow TCRdb's processing rather than the paper's. The sample includes a few hundred thousand distinct CDR3 sequences, with roughly 13% observed a single time. Approximately 5.3% of the sample goes to the ten largest clones.

The V gene is TRBV28 and the J gene is TRBJ2-5, with no confident D gene call. Sequencing was done on a sample of blood. This receptor was obtained from a woman between 18 and 29 years old with Graves' hyperthyroidism. The encoded CDR3 is CASSLLQNVGETQYF. The sequenced DNA is TGTGCCAGCAGCCTATTACAGAACGTGGGGGAGACCCAGTACTTC. This CDR3, with the reference TRBV28 and TRBJ2-5 proteins standing in past its ends, gives the full variable domain DVKVTQSSRYLVKRTGEKVFLECVQDMDHENMFWYRQDPGLGLRLIYFSYDVKMKEKGDIPEGYSVSREKKERFSLILESASTNQTSMYLCASSLLQNVGETQYFGPGTRLLVL.